This T cell receptor beta chain emerged from a study of OX40 agonist ivuxolimab in advanced cancers. Study details: Participants averaged approximately 65 years of age (range about 23 to 90) and were roughly 83% male.

Produced via immunoSEQ multiplex PCR; TCRdb's table is partial and in-frame only. The data contain about 76,000 clones, about 81% of them singletons. The CDR3 spans 14 residues. V was trimmed by 1 base and J by 4 bases, leaving 10 bases between them. CDR1 is SNHLY, CDR2 FYNNEI, per germline. The sequence was collected from an adult with an advanced solid tumor such as melanoma, head and neck, liver or kidney cancer. This specimen consisted of CD4+ or CD8+ T cells sorted from blood, obtained in a trial of the OX40 agonist ivuxolimab. The gene calls are TRBV2 and TRBJ2-5, with TRBD1 as a possible D gene (5 bases). CDR3 region: CASSEGRVGETQYF. In DNA form, the CDR3 reads TGTGCCAGCAGTGAAGGCAGGGTAGGAGAGACCCAGTACTTC.